Each of the 12 T cell receptor beta chains below was sequenced from the same sample in a study of shared clonotypes between healthy human individuals. Repertoires were generated with immunoSEQ multiplex PCR, while TCRdb's copy carries only in-frame clones and drops some. The sample yields about 460,000 clones, 77% seen once. Sequencing input: PBMCs. These receptor sequences come from a woman between 40 and 50 years old in good health. Some clones in this sample may be carry-over from other donors' samples.

Ten or more counts support this clone. The chain has TRBV7-2 and TRBJ2-7, with TRBD1 matching 7 bases. Per the germline V gene, CDR1 is SGHTA and CDR2 is FQGNSA. The CDR3 extends over 14 amino acids. Trimming cost V 6 bases and J 3 bases; bases outside gene matches: 8. The CDR3 coding sequence is TGTGCCAGCAGAAGGACCGGGACAGACTACGAGCAGTACTTC. This translates into CASRRTGTDYEQYF.

The chain joins TRBV2 to TRBJ2-6; possible D gene TRBD2, 5 bases. This CDR3 is 14 amino acids long. V lost 3 bases and J lost 3, with 6 bases in between. CDR1 SNHLY and CDR2 FYNNEI come from the germline V gene. CDR3 in DNA: TGTGCCAGCAGTGAGAGGGTTGGGGCCAACGTCCTGACTTTC. Its protein is CASSERVGANVLTF.

The genes are TRBV4-3 and TRBJ1-4; D is uncertain. There are 16 residues in the CDR3. The germline CDR1 and CDR2 sequences are LGHNA and YSLEER. V lost 4 bases and J lost 1, with 13 bases in between. The CDR3 DNA is TGCGCCAGCAGCCGAAGCAGCAGGTTAACTAATGAAAAACTGTTTTTT. It yields the protein CASSRSSRLTNEKLFF.

V is TRBV5-6 and J is TRBJ2-2; TRBD2 might be the D (6 bases). The CDR3 is 16 amino acids. CDR1 and CDR2 (germline): SGHDT, YYEEEE. V shed 4 bases and J shed 5 bases, with 18 bases lying between them. Here the CDR3 DNA reads TGTGCCAGCAGCCCATTGCGGGAACGTAATACCGGGGAGCTGTTTTTT. Its translation is CASSPLRERNTGELFF.

This clone was seen only a few times. V and J are TRBV28 and TRBJ1-4, with D possibly TRBD1 on 6 matching bases. The CDR3 contains 15 residues. V lost 3 bases to trimming and J lost 0 bases, with 8 bases between them. Germline V gives CDR1 MDHEN, CDR2 SYDVKM. The CDR3 is CASSLWTATNEKLFF. CDR3 nucleotide sequence: TGTGCCAGCAGTTTGTGGACAGCAACTAATGAAAAACTGTTTTTT.

V is TRBV18 and J is TRBJ2-2; TRBD1 might be the D (6 bases). The V gene's germline CDR1 is KGHSH and CDR2 LQKENI. The CDR3 sequence is 15 residues long. V gave up 1 base and J gave up 4 bases, with 10 bases separating them. DNA for the CDR3: TGTGCCAGCTCACCACTCGTAGGGGGCACCGGGGAGCTGTTTTTT. Translation gives CASSPLVGGTGELFF.

This sequence joins TRBV30 and TRBJ1-6; 7 bases fit TRBD1. Per the germline V gene, CDR1 is GTSNPN and CDR2 is SVGIG (reference sequence). Losses at the gene ends were 3 bases for V and 9 bases for J; bases not matched to a gene: 11. This CDR3 has 15 amino acids. The CDR3 coding sequence is TGTGCCTGGAGCCACATTGACAGGGAACGTTCACCCCTCCACTTT. It is translated as CAWSHIDRERSPLHF.

About this clone: A far more abundant clone sits one base away, making this likely a read error. This same CDR3 is encoded by further DNA sequences in the sample. The genes are TRBV5-4 and TRBJ1-4; TRBD1 might be the D (6 bases). The CDR3 extends over 18 amino acids. The V end lost 4 bases, the J end lost 0 bases, and 19 bases lay between the germline ends. Germline CDR1 and CDR2: SGHNT and YYREEE (reference sequence). CDR3 region: CASSAGTGHFATNEKLFF. The CDR3 DNA follows: TGTGCCAGCAGCGCAGGAACAGGGCATTTTGCAACTAATGAAAAACTGTTTTTT.

Concerning this clone: A far larger clone differs by one base, so this is likely a read error. The chain has TRBV7-8 and TRBJ2-1; D may be TRBD1 (6 bases). The V gene's germline CDR1 is SGHVS and CDR2 FQNEAQ. V was pared by 9 bases and J by 9 bases, with 18 bases between. The CDR3 is 13 residues long. The CDR3 sequence: CARSIRDRREQFF. DNA of the CDR3: TGTGCCAGAAGCATTCGTGACAGGCGTGAGCAGTTCTTC. Based on the CDR3 plus reference TRBV7-8 and TRBJ2-1, the full variable domain is GAGVSQSPRYKVAKRGQDVALRCDPISGHVSLFWYQQALGQGPEFLTYFQNEAQLDKSGLPSDRFFAERPEGSVSTLKIQRTQQEDSAVYLCARSIRDRREQFFGPGTRLTVL.

This rearrangement joins TRBV4-2 to TRBJ2-5; D is ambiguous. The CDR3 is 14 amino acids. From germline, CDR1 is LGHNA and CDR2 YNFKEQ. V was trimmed by 4 bases and J by 2 bases, leaving 11 bases between them. CDR3 coding DNA: TGTGCCAGCAGCCTGTACGGAGAACAAGAGACCCAGTACTTC. Translated: CASSLYGEQETQYF.

V usage is TRBV15 and J usage is TRBJ2-5; 8 nucleotides line up with TRBD2. The CDR3 has 16 residues. V gave up 0 bases and J gave up 4 bases; unmatched junction bases: 7. The germline CDR1 and CDR2 sequences are LNHNV and YYDKDF (reference sequence). The CDR3 spells CATSRDIGRAGETQYF. The CDR3 coding sequence is TGTGCCACCAGCAGAGATATCGGGAGGGCAGGAGAGACCCAGTACTTC.

V gene TRBV13 combines with J gene TRBJ1-5; the D gene is possibly TRBD1 (6 bases). The CDR3 has 15 residues. Germline V lookup: CDR1 PRHDT, CDR2 FYEKMQ (reference sequence). V lost 0 bases and J lost 6, with 12 bases in between. In nucleotides, the CDR3 is TGTGCCAGCAGCTTAGGGCAGGGGAGTACTCAGCCCCAGCATTTT. Translated, it gives CASSLGQGSTQPQHF. The complete variable domain, with remaining parts taken from reference TRBV13 and TRBJ1-5, reads AAGVIQSPRHLIKEKRETATLKCYPIPRHDTVYWYQQGPGQDPQFLISFYEKMQSDKGSIPDRFSAQQFSDYHSELNMSSLELGDSALYFCASSLGQGSTQPQHFGDGTRLSIL.